What follows are 30 T cell receptor beta chains derived from one specimen sequenced in a study of blood T cell repertoires in COVID-19. Sequencing used immunoSEQ multiplex PCR; TCRdb keeps in-frame clones, though not all of them. The table shows 230,000 or so clones, with almost 90% occurring only once. Sequenced: PBMCs or T cells enriched from blood (not recorded which). All receptors come from a woman aged 45 to 65 with acute COVID-19.

The J gene is TRBJ2-7, the V gene TRBV27, with 7 bases matching TRBD2. Germline CDR1 and CDR2: MNHEY and SMNVEV (reference sequence). This CDR3 is built from 14 residues. With V trimmed by 2 bases and J by 5 bases, 6 bases remained unmatched. The CDR3 DNA reads as TGTGCCAGCAGTTTAGTGGGAGGGCCGAACGAGCAGTACTTC. It codes for CASSLVGGPNEQYF.

The J gene is TRBJ2-3, the V gene TRBV2; the D gene is possibly TRBD1 (6 bases). Germline CDR1 and CDR2: SNHLY and FYNNEI. Trimming cost V 6 bases and J 6 bases, with 10 bases left between them. The CDR3 is 12 residues long. The CDR3 region is CASRVGQDTQYF. The CDR3, as DNA: TGTGCCAGCAGGGTCGGACAGGATACGCAGTATTTT.

The gene calls are TRBV5-4 and TRBJ2-7, with 7 bases fitting TRBD2. Germline V gives CDR1 SGHNT, CDR2 YYREEE (reference sequence). There are 15 residues in the CDR3. Germline trimming cut 4 bases from V and 6 bases from J; bases unmatched to any gene: 13. The CDR3 DNA is TGTGCCAGCAGCCCATTGGCGGGAGTAACCCTCGAGCAGTACTTC. Translating it yields CASSPLAGVTLEQYF.

The chain couples TRBV30 to TRBJ1-1, with 7 bases matching TRBD1. Germline-derived CDR1 and CDR2 are GTSNPN and SVGIG (reference sequence). CDR3 length: 14 residues. V shed 3 bases, J shed 0 bases, and the junction held 4 bases outside the gene matches. The chain's CDR3 is CAWRRGQLNTEAFF. In nucleotides, the CDR3 is TGTGCCTGGAGGAGGGGACAGTTGAACACTGAAGCTTTCTTT.

This clone was detected once. J is TRBJ2-1 and V is TRBV7-3; TRBD2 matches 8 bases. Looked up from germline, CDR1 is SGHTA and CDR2 is FQGTGA. V lost 1 base, J lost 3 bases, and 5 bases stayed unmatched. CDR3 length: 16 residues. The CDR3 here is CASSLRTAGGYNEQFF. CDR3 nucleotide sequence: TGTGCCAGCAGCTTAAGAACGGCGGGAGGCTACAATGAGCAGTTCTTC.

The chain uses TRBV12-5 and TRBJ2-1, with D perhaps TRBD2 (6 bases). The CDR3 runs to 14 residues. CDR1 is LGHNT and CDR2 is FRNRAP in the germline V gene. With 6 bases removed from V and 5 bases from J, the gap between germline ends came to 14 bases. For the CDR3, the DNA is TGTGCTAGTGGGGTTGGGGGGAGCGACAATGAGCAGTTCTTC. Its protein is CASGVGGSDNEQFF.

The sample holds one count of this clone. The chain uses TRBV30 and TRBJ1-2; 7 nucleotides align to TRBD1. With V trimmed by 4 bases and J by 8 bases, 7 bases remained unmatched. CDR1 is GTSNPN, CDR2 SVGIG, per germline (reference sequence). The CDR3 totals 12 residues. The CDR3 DNA reads TGTGCCTGGACCACGACAGGGAGCGGCTACACCTTC. Residues: CAWTTTGSGYTF.

The chain couples TRBV27 to TRBJ2-7; possibly TRBD1 for D (5 bases). Trimming cost V 5 bases and J 1 base, with 9 bases left between them. Germline assignment: CDR1 MNHEY and CDR2 SMNVEV (reference sequence). The CDR3 runs to 13 residues. The CDR3 reads CASSPQVSYEQYF. The CDR3 DNA reads TGTGCCAGCAGTCCACAGGTTTCCTACGAGCAGTACTTC.

The chain combines TRBV12-3 or TRBV12-4 with TRBJ1-6, with D uncertain. The ends were cut back, 5 bases at V and 11 bases at J, with 10 bases in the middle. The CDR3 totals 12 residues. The CDR3 bases are TGTGCCAGCAGTCTTTTCCTCCCACCCCTCCACTTT. Translation: CASSLFLPPLHF.

The chain carries TRBV18 and TRBJ2-5; 7 bases match TRBD1. V shed 5 bases and J 9 bases; nucleotides not matched to a gene: 12. The CDR3 covers 14 residues. Germline V gene data show CDR1 as KGHSH and CDR2 as LQKENI. The CDR3 DNA reads TGTGCCAGCTCATTCCCGGGACAGCCGAGGTCCCAGTACTTC. Encoded protein: CASSFPGQPRSQYF. Looking up the rest from reference TRBV18 and TRBJ2-5 gives the full variable domain: NAGVMQNPRHLVRRRGQEARLRCSPMKGHSHVYWYRQLPEEGLKFMVYLQKENIIDESGMPKERFSAEFPKEGPSILRIQQVVRGDSAAYFCASSFPGQPRSQYFGPGTRLLVL.

This chain uses TRBV7-3 with TRBJ2-1, with a possible D match to TRBD2 (6 bases). This CDR3 contains 14 residues. V lost 5 bases to trimming and J lost 10 bases, with 18 bases between them. Germline CDR1 reads SGHTA; CDR2 reads FQGTGA. In nucleotides, the CDR3 is TGTGCCAGCAGCCGGTATCTAGCGCCCCTCGAGCAGTTCTTC. The encoded protein is CASSRYLAPLEQFF.

The chain's CDR3 is CAIPGEDEKLFF. CDR3 coding DNA: TGTGCCATCCCGGGGGAGGATGAAAAACTGTTTTTT. The chain links TRBV28 to TRBJ1-4; D perhaps matches TRBD1 (5 bases). V was pared by 10 bases and J by 6 bases, with 12 bases between. Germline V lookup: CDR1 MDHEN, CDR2 SYDVKM. This CDR3 is built from 12 residues. The full variable domain, in which reference TRBV28 and TRBJ1-4 provide the parts outside the CDR3, is DVKVTQSSRYLVKRTGEKVFLECVQDMDHENMFWYRQDPGLGLRLIYFSYDVKMKEKGDIPEGYSVSREKKERFSLILESASTNQTSMYLCAIPGEDEKLFFGSGTQLSVL.

In DNA, the CDR3 is TGCGCCAGCAGCAAAACTAGCGGGAGGATGGATACGCAGTATTTT. It encodes CASSKTSGRMDTQYF. The rearrangement links TRBV4-1 to TRBJ2-3; 12 positions match TRBD2. The CDR3 sequence is 15 residues long. CDR1 MGHRA and CDR2 YSYEKL come from the germline V gene. Trimming removed 5 bases from V and 6 bases from J; junction bases left unmatched: 6.

The V and J genes are TRBV10-1 and TRBJ2-3; 8 positions match TRBD2. Germline CDR1 and CDR2: WNHNN and SYGVQD (reference sequence). The V and J ends lost 5 bases and 1 base, in that order; junction bases with no gene match: 11. The CDR3 runs 17 residues. The CDR3 DNA reads TGCGCCAGCAGTCGTTGCGGGAGGAGGTTCGGCACAGATACGCAGTATTTT. Its translation: CASSRCGRRFGTDTQYF.

The V call is TRBV10-3, the J call TRBJ1-1, with a weak D call TRBD1 (5 bases). Germline V gene lookup returns CDR1 ENHRY and CDR2 SYGVKD. The CDR3 sequence is 14 residues long. V lost 4 bases and J 0 bases, leaving 9 bases between the germline ends. The CDR3 sequence is CAISGQGLNTEAFF. In nucleotides, the CDR3 is TGTGCCATCAGTGGCCAGGGTCTGAACACTGAAGCTTTCTTT.

The chain uses TRBV30 and TRBJ1-2; 7 bases fit TRBD1. From germline, CDR1 is GTSNPN and CDR2 SVGIG (reference sequence). The CDR3 contains 14 residues. V lost 2 bases and J lost 2; bases outside the gene matches: 5. The CDR3 is CAWSPGGRNYGYTF. In nucleotides, the CDR3 is TGTGCCTGGAGTCCAGGGGGTCGAAACTATGGCTACACCTTC.

This sequence joins TRBV27 and TRBJ2-3; tentatively, D is TRBD1 (6 bases). V lost 3 bases to trimming and J lost 0 bases, with 10 bases between them. The CDR3 contains 15 residues. Germline CDR1 reads MNHEY; CDR2 reads SMNVEV (reference sequence). The CDR3 loop is CASSFSGQSTDTQYF. The CDR3 coding sequence is TGTGCCAGCAGTTTCTCTGGACAGAGCACAGATACGCAGTATTTT.

The V call is TRBV6-2 or TRBV6-3, the J call TRBJ1-1; D is ambiguous. CDR3 length: 14 residues. V was trimmed by 0 bases and J by 9 bases, leaving 14 bases between them. CDR1 is MNHEY and CDR2 is SVGEGT in the germline V gene. CDR3 coding DNA: TGTGCCAGCAGTTACTCCGGGGAGCCCACCAAAGCTTTCTTT. This encodes CASSYSGEPTKAFF.

V and J are TRBV30 and TRBJ2-3; 7 bases line up with TRBD1. Looked up from germline, CDR1 is GTSNPN and CDR2 is SVGIG (reference sequence). V was clipped by 7 bases and J by 2 bases; unmatched bases: 9. The CDR3 has 14 amino acids. The CDR3 is CAFHPGQSTDTQYF. Written as DNA, the CDR3 is TGTGCCTTCCACCCGGGACAGTCCACAGATACGCAGTATTTT.

The rearrangement links TRBV28 to TRBJ1-1; 11 nucleotides align to TRBD1. The germline V gene has CDR1 MDHEN and CDR2 SYDVKM. The J segment lost 3 bases and the V segment lost 7 bases, leaving 7 bases of the junction unmatched. This CDR3 comprises 15 residues. The CDR3: CASTTPGQGDTEAFF. Written as DNA, the CDR3 is TGTGCCAGCACCACACCGGGACAGGGGGACACTGAAGCTTTCTTT.

V gene TRBV28 combines with J gene TRBJ2-5; D possibly corresponds to TRBD2 (6 bases). Trimming shortened V by 10 bases and J by 1 base, and 13 bases separated the two germline ends. The germline CDR1 and CDR2 sequences are MDHEN and SYDVKM. The CDR3 spans 13 residues. In DNA, the CDR3 is TGTGCCACCGCGCCGGAGGGCCAAGAGACCCAGTACTTC. Protein product: CATAPEGQETQYF.

This rearrangement joins TRBV5-1 to TRBJ2-5, with 10 bases lining up with TRBD2. From germline, CDR1 is SGHRS and CDR2 YFSETQ. There are 14 residues in the CDR3. Trimming at V came to 2 bases and at J to 7 bases, leaving 5 bases not matched to a gene. The CDR3: CASSLAGGQRTQYF. In nucleotides, the CDR3 is TGCGCCAGCAGCTTAGCGGGAGGGCAAAGGACCCAGTACTTC.

There are a few counts of this clone. The sample carries other DNA sequences with the same CDR3. This chain links TRBV7-8 with TRBJ2-4; TRBD1 might be the D (6 bases). Germline CDR1 SGHVS, CDR2 FQNEAQ. The CDR3 has 17 residues. Trimming took 1 base from V and 0 from J, leaving 13 bases between them. The CDR3 region is CASSLGGGSIAKNIQYF. The CDR3 DNA reads TGTGCCAGCAGCTTAGGAGGGGGATCAATAGCCAAAAACATTCAGTACTTC.

The chain joins TRBV11-3 to TRBJ1-1; TRBD1 aligns across 7 bases. Unmatched junction bases numbered 8, after V lost 1 base and J lost 6 bases. CDR3 length: 15 residues. Germline-derived CDR1 and CDR2 are SGHNT and YENEEA. The CDR3 region is CASSLGQGTLAEAFF. CDR3 in DNA: TGTGCCAGCAGCTTAGGACAGGGTACTTTGGCTGAAGCTTTCTTT. The complete variable domain, with remaining parts taken from reference TRBV11-3 and TRBJ1-1, reads EAGVVQSPRYKIIEKKQPVAFWCNPISGHNTLYWYLQNLGQGPELLIRYENEEAVDDSQLPKDRFSAERLKGVDSTLKIQPAELGDSAVYLCASSLGQGTLAEAFFGQGTRLTVV.

V and J are TRBV30 and TRBJ1-6, with 7 bases lining up with TRBD1. The CDR3 sequence is 15 residues long. In germline, CDR1 is GTSNPN, CDR2 SVGIG (reference sequence). V lost 0 bases to trimming and J lost 2 bases; unmatched junction nucleotides: 1. The DNA for the CDR3 is TGTGCCTGGAGTGTCGACAGGGCCTATAATTCACCCCTCCACTTT. Translation gives CAWSVDRAYNSPLHF.

The chain links TRBV19 to TRBJ2-3, with D possibly TRBD2 on 5 matching bases. V lost 4 bases to trimming and J lost 3 bases, with 11 bases between them. The V gene's germline CDR1 is LNHDA and CDR2 SQIVND (reference sequence). The CDR3 runs to 14 residues. The CDR3 DNA reads as TGTGCCAGTAGTAACGGCGGGCCGACAGATACGCAGTATTTT. Its translation is CASSNGGPTDTQYF. Looking up the rest from reference TRBV19 and TRBJ2-3 gives the full variable domain: DGGITQSPKYLFRKEGQNVTLSCEQNLNHDAMYWYRQDPGQGLRLIYYSQIVNDFQKGDIAEGYSVSREKKESFPLTVTSAQKNPTAFYLCASSNGGPTDTQYFGPGTRLTVL.

The V call is TRBV4-3, the J call TRBJ2-1; the match to TRBD2 covers 13 bases. V shed 1 base and J 0 bases; nucleotides not matched to a gene: 6. The CDR3 totals 19 residues. The germline CDR1 and CDR2 sequences are LGHNA and YSLEER. The CDR3 reads CASSQVPGTSGNSYNEQFF. CDR3 sequence (DNA): TGCGCCAGCAGCCAAGTTCCAGGGACTAGCGGGAACTCCTACAATGAGCAGTTCTTC.

V gene TRBV7-2 combines with J gene TRBJ1-3; 8 bases align to TRBD1. Germline V CDR1 and CDR2: SGHTA, FQGNSA. The ends lost 5 bases at V and 4 bases at J; junction bases unmatched: 10. The CDR3 is 16 residues long. The CDR3 is CASSAPAGGFGNTIYF. The CDR3 DNA is TGTGCCAGCAGCGCGCCAGCAGGGGGCTTCGGAAACACCATATATTTT.

This clone was seen only once. The J gene is TRBJ2-1, the V gene TRBV2; possible D gene TRBD2, 6 bases. This CDR3 contains 15 residues. V lost 6 bases, J lost 6 bases, and 18 bases lay in between. The germline V gene encodes CDR1 SNHLY and CDR2 FYNNEI. In DNA, the CDR3 is TGTGCCAGCAGGGGGGACTTAGGGTCATTCAATGAGCAGTTCTTC. Translation: CASRGDLGSFNEQFF.

This clone was detected only a few times. The chain links TRBV7-8 to TRBJ1-1, with TRBD1 matching 8 bases. CDR1 is SGHVS, CDR2 FQNEAQ, per germline. The CDR3 runs to 13 residues. V lost 5 bases and J lost 8; bases outside the gene matches: 7. The DNA of the CDR3 is TGTGCCAGCAGCGACAGGGGACAGGCCGAAGCTTTCTTT. Translation: CASSDRGQAEAFF.